The 22 T cell receptor beta chains given below trace back to one sample, sequenced in a study of blood T cell repertoires in COVID-19. The method was immunoSEQ multiplex PCR; TCRdb's version includes in-frame clones alone and lacks a portion of them. The table records some 170,000 clones, more than 80% of them present only once. Sequenced: peripheral blood. These receptors originate from a woman aged 55-70 years with acute or convalescent COVID-19.

The V and J genes are TRBV28 and TRBJ2-1, with 12 bases that match TRBD1. CDR3 length: 15 residues. The germline V gene encodes CDR1 MDHEN and CDR2 SYDVKM. V lost 9 bases, J lost 10 bases, and 13 bases stayed unmatched. CDR3 amino acids: CASHQPGQGAREQFF. The CDR3 DNA follows: TGTGCCAGTCATCAACCGGGACAGGGGGCTCGGGAGCAGTTCTTC.

CDR3 in amino acids: CASSLAGQGDLEAFF. Here the CDR3 DNA reads TGTGCCAGCAGTTTAGCGGGACAGGGGGACCTTGAAGCTTTCTTT. The chain couples TRBV27 to TRBJ1-1; 11 bases map to TRBD1. The CDR3 covers 15 residues. The V gene's germline CDR1 is MNHEY and CDR2 SMNVEV (reference sequence). The ends lost 2 bases at V and 7 bases at J; junction bases unmatched: 6.

The chain employs TRBV29-1 and TRBJ2-3; 9 bases agree with TRBD2. Per the germline V gene, CDR1 is SQVTM and CDR2 is ANQGSEA. CDR3 length equals 14 residues. V gave up 5 bases and J gave up 2 bases; unmatched junction bases: 5. CDR3 sequence: CSVSSGISTDTQYF. CDR3 nucleotide sequence: TGCAGCGTTTCTAGCGGGATTTCCACAGATACGCAGTATTTT.

The chain recombines TRBV7-9 with TRBJ2-1, with 9 positions matching TRBD2. Germline V gene data show CDR1 as SEHNR and CDR2 as FQNEAQ (reference sequence). Unmatched junction bases numbered 10, after V lost 5 bases and J lost 8 bases. The CDR3 totals 15 residues. The CDR3 loop reads CASSALAGGPDEQFF. DNA of the CDR3: TGTGCCAGCAGCGCCCTGGCGGGAGGGCCCGATGAGCAGTTCTTC.

The rearrangement uses TRBV24-1 and TRBJ2-3, with 10 positions matching TRBD1. The length of the CDR3 is 15 residues. The ends lost 5 bases at V and 4 bases at J; junction bases unmatched: 5. The V gene's germline CDR1 is KGHDR and CDR2 SFDVKD. As DNA, the CDR3 is TGTGCCACCAGTGCGTGGACAGGGGGAGCAGATACGCAGTATTTT. Residues: CATSAWTGGADTQYF.

CDR3 in DNA: TGTGCCAGCAGATTAAGACAGGGCAATCAGCCCCAGCATTTT. It encodes CASRLRQGNQPQHF. The gene calls are TRBV28 and TRBJ1-5; weak D call: TRBD1 (6 bases). The CDR3 loop spans 14 amino acids. V gave up 6 bases and J gave up 2 bases, with 11 bases separating them. CDR1 and CDR2 (germline): MDHEN, SYDVKM.

V is TRBV21-1 and J is TRBJ2-7; the D call of TRBD2 is as the table states it, not checked on the DNA. TRBV21-1 is a documented pseudogene. The CDR3 runs 16 residues. CDR3 in amino acids: CASSKAPSGRTYEQYF. For the CDR3, the DNA is TGTGCCAGCAGCAAAGCCCCTAGCGGGAGAACCTACGAGCAGTACTTC.

The rearrangement links TRBV4-1 to TRBJ1-1; no clear D gene. Deletions cut 3 bases from V and 1 base from J, with 9 bases between. Germline V gene sequence: CDR1 MGHRA, CDR2 YSYEKL. The CDR3 length is 14 residues. The CDR3 nucleotides are TGCGCCAGCAGCCACATTTCAGGGAACACTGAAGCTTTCTTT. It encodes CASSHISGNTEAFF.

This rearrangement joins TRBV10-3 to TRBJ1-5; D not certain. The CDR3 is made up of 14 amino acids. Trimming removed 2 bases at V and 4 bases at J, with 9 bases between. Looked up from germline, CDR1 is ENHRY and CDR2 is SYGVKD. DNA of the CDR3: TGTGCCATCAGTGAGGGGAGGGAAAATCAGCCCCAGCATTTT. This sequence encodes CAISEGRENQPQHF.

This clone turned up a few times. The V gene is TRBV24-1, the J gene TRBJ2-3; D is perhaps TRBD2 (5 bases). Trimming pared 5 bases from V and 2 bases from J, leaving 7 bases between. The CDR3 totals 13 residues. CDR1 is KGHDR, CDR2 SFDVKD, per germline. The CDR3 is CATSVAYTDTQYF. CDR3 coding DNA: TGTGCCACCAGTGTAGCGTACACAGATACGCAGTATTTT.

V is TRBV5-1 and J is TRBJ2-1, with 12 bases aligning to TRBD2. The V segment lost 3 bases and the J segment 8 bases; nucleotides outside the gene matches: 6. This CDR3 spans 15 amino acids. Germline lookup yields CDR1 SGHRS and CDR2 YFSETQ. The CDR3 bases are TGCGCCAGCAGCTCGACTAGCGGGAGAATCTATGAGCAGTTCTTC. It yields the protein CASSSTSGRIYEQFF.

A note on this clone: Other nucleotide sequences in the sample specify the same CDR3. V is TRBV19 and J is TRBJ2-1; 14 nucleotides agree with TRBD2. This CDR3 contains 17 residues. The germline gives CDR1 LNHDA, CDR2 SQIVND (reference sequence). V lost 5 bases and J lost 0; bases outside the gene matches: 3. CDR3 nucleotides: TGTGCCAGTAGTTTCGGGACTAGCGGGAGCTCCTACAATGAGCAGTTCTTC. Residues: CASSFGTSGSSYNEQFF.

The gene calls are TRBV4-1 and TRBJ2-3; D possibly corresponds to TRBD1 (5 bases). This CDR3 region has 14 residues. The ends were cut back, 6 bases at V and 2 bases at J, with 12 bases in the middle. The V gene's germline CDR1 is MGHRA and CDR2 YSYEKL. DNA of the CDR3: TGCGCCAGCAGAACAGGCGAGACCACAGATACGCAGTATTTT. It codes for CASRTGETTDTQYF.

J is TRBJ2-1 and V is TRBV24-1, with 8 bases that match TRBD2. With V trimmed by 7 bases and J by 6 bases, 13 bases remained unmatched. Germline V gene lookup returns CDR1 KGHDR and CDR2 SFDVKD. The CDR3 consists of 16 residues. The CDR3 bases are TGTGCCACCAGGGGGAGGGATACGGGAGGGCGCAATGAGCAGTTCTTC. Its protein is CATRGRDTGGRNEQFF.

The CDR3 bases are TGTGCCAGTAGTACCCCCCTATATGGCTACACCTTC. Residues: CASSTPLYGYTF. The rearrangement links TRBV19 to TRBJ1-2; no reliable D call. Deletions cut 4 bases from V and 5 bases from J, with 8 bases between. This CDR3 comprises 12 residues. Germline CDR1 is LNHDA and CDR2 is SQIVND (reference sequence).

V is TRBV19 and J is TRBJ2-1; 11 bases fit TRBD2. Germline assignment: CDR1 LNHDA and CDR2 SQIVND (reference sequence). The CDR3 is made up of 14 amino acids. J gave up 7 bases and V 8 bases, and 7 bases lay outside the gene matches. The CDR3 protein is CASGVLAGGNEQFF. The CDR3 DNA follows: TGTGCCAGTGGGGTTCTAGCGGGAGGTAATGAGCAGTTCTTC.

This chain links TRBV7-9 with TRBJ1-3; maybe TRBD1 (5 bases). The germline CDR1 and CDR2 sequences are SEHNR and FQNEAQ (reference sequence). V dropped 5 bases and J dropped 7 bases, with 18 bases sitting between them. The CDR3 runs to 15 residues. CDR3 sequence: CASSESGNYRNTIYF. The DNA for the CDR3 is TGTGCCAGCAGCGAATCAGGGAATTATCGGAACACCATATATTTT.

The chain carries TRBV5-4 and TRBJ2-1; D is undetermined. CDR3 size: 14 residues. The V and J ends lost 0 bases and 9 bases respectively, with 13 bases between them. Per germline, CDR1 SGHNT and CDR2 YYREEE (reference sequence). CDR3 DNA: TGTGCCAGCAGCTTGGGGCATAAGAATGGTGAGCAGTTCTTC. Its translation is CASSLGHKNGEQFF.

The gene calls are TRBV11-2 and TRBJ1-1; D is unclear. Germline CDR1 reads SGHAT; CDR2 reads FQNNGV. CDR3 size: 13 residues. The V gene lost 1 base and the J gene lost 8 bases, with 11 bases spanning the gap. The CDR3 bases are TGTGCCAGCAGCTTAGCCGGAGCTACCGAAGCTTTCTTT. It is translated as CASSLAGATEAFF.

V gene TRBV14 combines with J gene TRBJ1-1; D not certain. The V gene's germline CDR1 is SGHDN and CDR2 FVKESK. The V gene lost 0 bases and the J gene lost 10 bases, with 15 bases spanning the gap. The CDR3 contains 14 residues. CDR3 loop: CASSQEVSGQAAFF. CDR3 nucleotide sequence: TGTGCCAGCAGCCAAGAGGTATCCGGCCAGGCAGCTTTCTTT.

There are a few counts of this clone. The chain employs TRBV14 and TRBJ1-1; 7 nucleotides line up with TRBD1. The V and J ends lost 4 bases and 0 bases, in that order; junction bases with no gene match: 5. The CDR3 runs 15 residues. Germline V gene lookup returns CDR1 SGHDN and CDR2 FVKESK. The DNA for the CDR3 is TGTGCCAGCAGCCGACAGGGTGATATGAACACTGAAGCTTTCTTT. This sequence encodes CASSRQGDMNTEAFF.

V gene TRBV20-1 combines with J gene TRBJ2-5, with 7 bases lining up with TRBD2. J lost 5 bases, V lost 3 bases, and 6 bases had no gene match. The CDR3 runs to 13 residues. Germline assignment: CDR1 DFQATT and CDR2 SNEGSKA (reference sequence). In DNA form, the CDR3 reads TGCAGTGCTAGTGCGGGAGTCGTCGAGACCCAGTACTTC. Its protein product is CSASAGVVETQYF.